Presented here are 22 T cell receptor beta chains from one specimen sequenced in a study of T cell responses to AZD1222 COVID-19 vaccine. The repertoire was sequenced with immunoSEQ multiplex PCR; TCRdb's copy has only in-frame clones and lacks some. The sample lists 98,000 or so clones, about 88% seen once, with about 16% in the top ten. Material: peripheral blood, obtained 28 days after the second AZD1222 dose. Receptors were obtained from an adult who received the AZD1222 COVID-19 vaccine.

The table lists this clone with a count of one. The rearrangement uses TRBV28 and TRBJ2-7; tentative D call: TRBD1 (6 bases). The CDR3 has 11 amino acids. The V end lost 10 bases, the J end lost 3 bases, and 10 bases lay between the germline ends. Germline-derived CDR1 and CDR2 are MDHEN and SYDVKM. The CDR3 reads CATRGGYEQYF. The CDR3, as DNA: TGTGCCACCCGAGGGGGCTACGAGCAGTACTTC.

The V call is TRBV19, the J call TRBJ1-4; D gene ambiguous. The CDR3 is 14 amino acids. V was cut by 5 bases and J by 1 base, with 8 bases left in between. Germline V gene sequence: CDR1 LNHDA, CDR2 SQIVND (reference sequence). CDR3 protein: CASSLQKTNEKLFF. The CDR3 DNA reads TGTGCCAGTAGTCTGCAGAAAACTAATGAAAAACTGTTTTTT. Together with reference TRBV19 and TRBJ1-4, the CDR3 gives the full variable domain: DGGITQSPKYLFRKEGQNVTLSCEQNLNHDAMYWYRQDPGQGLRLIYYSQIVNDFQKGDIAEGYSVSREKKESFPLTVTSAQKNPTAFYLCASSLQKTNEKLFFGSGTQLSVL.

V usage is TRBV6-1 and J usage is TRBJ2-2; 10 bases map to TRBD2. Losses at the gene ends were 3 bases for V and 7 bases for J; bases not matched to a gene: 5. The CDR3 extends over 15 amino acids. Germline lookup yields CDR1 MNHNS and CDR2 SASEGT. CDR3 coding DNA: TGTGCCAGCAGTGACGGGACTAGCGCGCGCGGGGAGCTGTTTTTT. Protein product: CASSDGTSARGELFF.

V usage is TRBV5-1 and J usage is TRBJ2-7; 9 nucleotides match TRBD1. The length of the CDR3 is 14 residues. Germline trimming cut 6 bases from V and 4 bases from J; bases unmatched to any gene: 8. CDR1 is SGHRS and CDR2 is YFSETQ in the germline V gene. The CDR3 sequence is CASNRDRASYEQYF. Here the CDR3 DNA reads TGCGCCAGCAACCGGGACAGGGCCTCTTACGAGCAGTACTTC.

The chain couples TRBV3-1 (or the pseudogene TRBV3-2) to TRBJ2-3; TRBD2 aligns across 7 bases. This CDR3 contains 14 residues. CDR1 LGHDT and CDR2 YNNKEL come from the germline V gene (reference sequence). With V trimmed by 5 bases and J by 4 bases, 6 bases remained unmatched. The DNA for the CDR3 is TGTGCCAGCAGCAAGCGGGGAGGGGCAGATACGCAGTATTTT. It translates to CASSKRGGADTQYF.

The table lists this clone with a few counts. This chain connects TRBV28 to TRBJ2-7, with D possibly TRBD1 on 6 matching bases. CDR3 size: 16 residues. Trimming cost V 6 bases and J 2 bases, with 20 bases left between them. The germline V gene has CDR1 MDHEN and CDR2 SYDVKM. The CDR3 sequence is CASSRPGTTWAYEQYF. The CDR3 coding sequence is TGTGCCAGCAGCCGCCCTGGGACAACTTGGGCCTACGAGCAGTACTTC.

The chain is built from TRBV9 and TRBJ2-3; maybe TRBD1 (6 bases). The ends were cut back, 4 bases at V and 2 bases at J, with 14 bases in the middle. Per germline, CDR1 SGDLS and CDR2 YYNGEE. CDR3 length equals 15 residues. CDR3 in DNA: TGTGCCAGCAGCCCTACGGACAGCCACACAGATACGCAGTATTTT. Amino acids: CASSPTDSHTDTQYF.

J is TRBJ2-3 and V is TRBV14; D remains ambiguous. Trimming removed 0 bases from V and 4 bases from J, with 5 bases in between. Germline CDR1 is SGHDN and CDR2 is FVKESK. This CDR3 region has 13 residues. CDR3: CASSQERADTQYF. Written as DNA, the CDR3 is TGTGCCAGCAGCCAAGAGCGCGCAGATACGCAGTATTTT.

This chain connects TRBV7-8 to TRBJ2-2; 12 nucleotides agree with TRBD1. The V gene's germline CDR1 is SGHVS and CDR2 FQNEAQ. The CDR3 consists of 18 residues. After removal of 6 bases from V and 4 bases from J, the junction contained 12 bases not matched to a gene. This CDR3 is CASSPPGQGARVTGELFF. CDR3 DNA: TGTGCCAGCAGTCCCCCGGGACAGGGGGCGCGGGTCACCGGGGAGCTGTTTTTT.

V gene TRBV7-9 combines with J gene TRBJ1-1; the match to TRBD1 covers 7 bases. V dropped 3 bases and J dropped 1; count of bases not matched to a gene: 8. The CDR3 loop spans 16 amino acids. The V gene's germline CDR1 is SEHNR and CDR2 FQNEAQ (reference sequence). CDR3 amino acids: CASSFPQGWGNTEAFF. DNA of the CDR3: TGTGCCAGCAGCTTCCCACAGGGGTGGGGGAACACTGAAGCTTTCTTT.

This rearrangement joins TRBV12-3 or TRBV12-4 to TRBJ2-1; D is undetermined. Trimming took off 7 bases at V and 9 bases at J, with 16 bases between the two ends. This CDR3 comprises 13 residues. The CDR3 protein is CASTPKHWGEQFF. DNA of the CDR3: TGTGCCAGCACCCCTAAGCATTGGGGTGAGCAGTTCTTC.

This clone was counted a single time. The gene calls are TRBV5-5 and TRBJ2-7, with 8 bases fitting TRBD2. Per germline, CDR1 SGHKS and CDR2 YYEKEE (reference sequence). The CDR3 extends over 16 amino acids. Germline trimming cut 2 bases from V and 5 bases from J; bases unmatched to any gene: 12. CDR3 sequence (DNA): TGTGCCAGCAGCTTTTGGAGCGGGAGAGAAGGTAACGAGCAGTACTTC. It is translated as CASSFWSGREGNEQYF.

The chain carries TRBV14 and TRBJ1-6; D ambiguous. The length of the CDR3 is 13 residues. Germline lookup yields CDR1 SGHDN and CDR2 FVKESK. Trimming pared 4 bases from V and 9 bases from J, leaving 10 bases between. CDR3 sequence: CASSPMASSPLHF. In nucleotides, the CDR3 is TGTGCCAGCAGCCCCATGGCGAGTTCACCCCTCCACTTT.

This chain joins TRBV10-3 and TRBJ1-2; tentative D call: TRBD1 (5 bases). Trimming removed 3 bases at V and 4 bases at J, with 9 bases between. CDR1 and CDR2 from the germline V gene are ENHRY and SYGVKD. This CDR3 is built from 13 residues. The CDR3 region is CAISDGGFYGYTF. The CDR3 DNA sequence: TGTGCCATCAGTGACGGGGGTTTCTATGGCTACACCTTC.

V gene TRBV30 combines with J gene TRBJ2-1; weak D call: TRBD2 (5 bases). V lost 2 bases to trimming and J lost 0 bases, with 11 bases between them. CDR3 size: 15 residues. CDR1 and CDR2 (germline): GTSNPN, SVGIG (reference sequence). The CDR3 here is CAWSPIGSSYNEQFF. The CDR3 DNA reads TGTGCCTGGAGTCCCATAGGGAGCTCCTACAATGAGCAGTTCTTC. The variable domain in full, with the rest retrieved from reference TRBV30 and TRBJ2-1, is SQTIHQWPATLVQPVGSPLSLECTVEGTSNPNLYWYRQAAGRGLQLLFYSVGIGQISSEVPQNLSASRPQDRQFILSSKKLLLSDSGFYLCAWSPIGSSYNEQFFGPGTRLTVL.

The CDR3 DNA follows: TGCGCCAGCAGCTTTCAGGGGGCGATGAACACTGAAGCTTTCTTT. It translates to CASSFQGAMNTEAFF. This chain connects TRBV5-1 to TRBJ1-1; 8 nucleotides agree with TRBD1. The V gene's germline CDR1 is SGHRS and CDR2 YFSETQ. V lost 2 bases to trimming and J lost 0 bases; unmatched junction nucleotides: 3. The CDR3 is 15 amino acids.

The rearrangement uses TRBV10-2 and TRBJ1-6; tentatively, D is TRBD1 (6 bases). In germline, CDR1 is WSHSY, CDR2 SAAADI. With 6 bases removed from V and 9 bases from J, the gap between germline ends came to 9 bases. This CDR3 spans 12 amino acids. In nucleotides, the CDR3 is TGCGCCAGCAGAACAGGGATTTCACCCCTCCACTTT. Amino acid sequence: CASRTGISPLHF.

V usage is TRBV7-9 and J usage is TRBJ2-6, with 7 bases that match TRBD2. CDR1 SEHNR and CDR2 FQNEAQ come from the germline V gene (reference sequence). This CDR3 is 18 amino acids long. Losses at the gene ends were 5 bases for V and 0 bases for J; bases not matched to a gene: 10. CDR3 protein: CASSPPLAVSSGANVLTF. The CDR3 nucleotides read TGTGCCAGCAGCCCCCCCCTAGCGGTGAGCTCTGGGGCCAACGTCCTGACTTTC. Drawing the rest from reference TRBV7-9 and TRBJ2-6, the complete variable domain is DTGVSQNPRHKITKRGQNVTFRCDPISEHNRLYWYRQTLGQGPEFLTYFQNEAQLEKSRLLSDRFSAERPKGSFSTLEIQRTEQGDSAMYLCASSPPLAVSSGANVLTFGAGSRLTVL.

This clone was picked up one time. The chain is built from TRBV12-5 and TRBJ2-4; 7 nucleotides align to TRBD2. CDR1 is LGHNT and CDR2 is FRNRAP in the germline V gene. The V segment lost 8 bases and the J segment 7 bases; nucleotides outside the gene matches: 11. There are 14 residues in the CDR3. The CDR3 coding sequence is TGTGCTAGTAGTGTCCCGAGCGGGATGAACATTCAGTACTTC. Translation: CASSVPSGMNIQYF.

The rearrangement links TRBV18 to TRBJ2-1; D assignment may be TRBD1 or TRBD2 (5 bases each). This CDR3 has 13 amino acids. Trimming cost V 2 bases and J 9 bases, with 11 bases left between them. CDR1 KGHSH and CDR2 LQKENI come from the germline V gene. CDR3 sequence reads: CASSPGTPGEQFF. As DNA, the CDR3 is TGTGCCAGCTCACCAGGGACCCCGGGTGAGCAGTTCTTC.

In DNA form, the CDR3 reads TGTGCCAGCAGTTATGCCAGCATTGACTATGGCTACACCTTC. As protein: CASSYASIDYGYTF. The rearrangement joins TRBV6-5 to TRBJ1-2, with D hard to call. The CDR3 runs 14 residues. CDR1 and CDR2 (germline): MNHEY, SVGAGI. The germline V and J ends were trimmed by 3 bases and 3 bases, with 11 bases remaining between them.

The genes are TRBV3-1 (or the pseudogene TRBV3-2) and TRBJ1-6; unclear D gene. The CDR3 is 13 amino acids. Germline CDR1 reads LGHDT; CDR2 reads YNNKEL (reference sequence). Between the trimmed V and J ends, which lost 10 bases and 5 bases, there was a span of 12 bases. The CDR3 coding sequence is TGTGCCACCTCTGGTCGCAATAATTCACCCCTCCACTTT. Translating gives CATSGRNNSPLHF.